This T cell receptor (beta chain) was retrieved from a study of T cell responses to AZD1222 COVID-19 vaccine. On this clone itself: Its specificity is unknown.

Some clones are missing from TCRdb's copy, which holds only in-frame ones; the method was immunoSEQ multiplex PCR. This sample has tens of thousands of clones; about 87% occur once, and the top ten carry 1.1%. Study-wide results and caveats: Females outnumbered males among donors, who were mostly white British; clonal diversity was possibly underestimated.

Germline V gene data show CDR1 as SGHTS and CDR2 as YDEGEE. The CDR3 runs to 16 residues. Trimming removed 1 base at V and 1 base at J, with 11 bases between. The sequencing here drew on peripheral blood, taken 28 days after the second AZD1222 dose. The gene calls are TRBV5-8 and TRBJ2-2; the D call may be TRBD1 or TRBD2 (5 bases each). This TCR came from an adult who received the AZD1222 COVID-19 vaccine. The DNA for the CDR3 is TGTGCCAGCAGCTTGTGGGGGACGGTGAACACCGGGGAGCTGTTTTTT. Its translation: CASSLWGTVNTGELFF.